The next 30 T cell receptor beta chains were all read from a single sample in a study of blood T cell repertoires in COVID-19. Using immunoSEQ multiplex PCR, the repertoire was profiled, and TCRdb retains in-frame clones only, with some absent. The table records hundreds of thousands of clones, around 82% of them present only once. The material sequenced was peripheral blood. These receptors were obtained from a woman aged 45-65 years with acute or convalescent COVID-19.

This clone was seen a handful of times. The conserved phenylalanine or tryptophan normally closing the CDR3 is absent here, so this likely arose from a read error. The limits of the CDR3 on the DNA are not certain, so only TCRdb's listed CDR3 is given. V and J are TRBV28 and TRBJ1-1; the table names TRBD1, a call not compared with the DNA. Germline lookup yields CDR1 MDHEN and CDR2 SYDVKM. The CDR3 adds up to 11 amino acids, both ends counted. CDR3 in amino acids: CASSSTGIPAC.

The chain is built from TRBV9 and TRBJ2-2; TRBD2 aligns across 7 bases. This CDR3 is 16 amino acids long. The germline gives CDR1 SGDLS, CDR2 YYNGEE. Trimming removed 2 bases from V and 0 bases from J; junction bases left unmatched: 4. The CDR3 spells CASSVTSVTNTGELFF. The CDR3 nucleotides read TGTGCCAGCAGCGTCACTAGCGTTACGAACACCGGGGAGCTGTTTTTT.

The V and J genes are TRBV9 and TRBJ2-1; possible D gene TRBD2, 6 bases. The CDR3 consists of 18 residues. V was trimmed by 4 bases and J by 4 bases, leaving 24 bases between them. CDR1 and CDR2 from the germline V gene are SGDLS and YYNGEE. The CDR3 region is CASSPPRQGAGTYNEQFF. The CDR3 DNA is TGTGCCAGCAGCCCTCCCAGGCAAGGGGCCGGGACTTACAATGAGCAGTTCTTC.

The chain recombines TRBV14 with TRBJ2-4, with 10 bases identical to TRBD2. J lost 1 base, V lost 1 base, and 10 bases had no gene match. The length of the CDR3 is 19 residues. CDR1 and CDR2 (germline): SGHDN, FVKESK. The CDR3 is CASSQGSSGRRGAKNIQYF. CDR3 in DNA: TGTGCCAGCAGCCAAGGAAGTAGCGGGAGGAGGGGGGCCAAAAACATTCAGTACTTC.

The chain combines TRBV5-6 with TRBJ2-7, with 7 positions matching TRBD2. V lost 0 bases to trimming and J lost 2 bases; unmatched junction nucleotides: 2. From germline, CDR1 is SGHDT and CDR2 YYEEEE. The CDR3 is 14 amino acids. The CDR3 DNA reads TGTGCCAGCAGCTTGGTCGGGGGGACCTACGAGCAGTACTTC. Protein: CASSLVGGTYEQYF.

This chain uses TRBV6-5 with TRBJ2-7, with 9 bases matching TRBD2. The CDR3 sequence is 15 residues long. CDR1 MNHEY and CDR2 SVGAGI come from the germline V gene. The V gene end was trimmed by 0 bases and the J gene end by 5 bases; junction bases not matched to a gene: 5. The CDR3 bases are TGTGCCAGCAGTTACTCACGACTAGCGGCTAACGAGCAGTACTTC. Translating it yields CASSYSRLAANEQYF.

The genes are TRBV14 and TRBJ2-7; D is unresolved. V lost 7 bases and J lost 2, with 9 bases in between. This CDR3 is built from 12 residues. The germline gives CDR1 SGHDN, CDR2 FVKESK. DNA of the CDR3: TGTGCCAGCATCAGCGTTACCTACGAGCAGTACTTC. Translated: CASISVTYEQYF.

The V gene is TRBV3-1 (or the pseudogene TRBV3-2), the J gene TRBJ2-7, with 7 bases matching TRBD2. Germline V CDR1 and CDR2: LGHDT, YNNKEL (reference sequence). V trimming: 2 bases; J trimming: 3 bases; junction bases outside the gene matches: 16. This CDR3 contains 18 residues. CDR3 nucleotide sequence: TGTGCCAGCAGCCAAACATTCCGTTCCAGCGGGACCCTCTACGAGCAGTACTTC. Encoded protein: CASSQTFRSSGTLYEQYF.

The chain links TRBV28 to TRBJ2-7, with 9 nucleotides matching TRBD2. The ends lost 5 bases at V and 7 bases at J; junction bases unmatched: 12. There are 15 residues in the CDR3. CDR1 and CDR2 (germline): MDHEN, SYDVKM. This chain's CDR3 is CASSPDSGSPGEQYF. The CDR3 coding sequence is TGTGCCAGCAGTCCCGATAGCGGGAGCCCGGGTGAGCAGTACTTC.

The chain carries TRBV27 and TRBJ2-6, with D unresolved. Trimming took 2 bases from V and 2 from J, leaving 13 bases between them. The germline V gene has CDR1 MNHEY and CDR2 SMNVEV (reference sequence). This CDR3 comprises 17 residues. The CDR3 bases are TGTGCCAGCAGTTTAAGGCCTGGGCCCACTGGGGCCAACGTCCTGACTTTC. It encodes CASSLRPGPTGANVLTF.

The chain uses TRBV30 and TRBJ1-5; no reliable D call. The germline gives CDR1 GTSNPN, CDR2 SVGIG (reference sequence). The V gene lost 4 bases and the J gene lost 2 bases, with 12 bases spanning the gap. This CDR3 comprises 14 residues. DNA for the CDR3: TGTGCCTGGAACCTCGCTGGAGGCAATCAGCCCCAGCATTTT. Translating gives CAWNLAGGNQPQHF.

Here the CDR3 reads CASSPSGGWGDNEQFF. For the CDR3, the DNA is TGTGCCAGCTCACCCTCCGGGGGGTGGGGAGACAATGAGCAGTTCTTC. J is TRBJ2-1 and V is TRBV18; 7 bases fit TRBD2. Germline V gene lookup returns CDR1 KGHSH and CDR2 LQKENI. J gave up 5 bases and V 3 bases, and 10 bases lay outside the gene matches. CDR3 length: 16 amino acids.

The chain has TRBV7-3 and TRBJ2-1; D gene uncertain. The germline V gene has CDR1 SGHTA and CDR2 FQGTGA. This CDR3 has 15 residues. The V and J ends lost 2 bases and 3 bases respectively, with 11 bases between them. This CDR3 reads CASSLSGENYNEQFF. The DNA of the CDR3 is TGTGCCAGCAGCTTATCCGGTGAGAACTACAATGAGCAGTTCTTC.

The chain carries TRBV19 and TRBJ2-6; D perhaps matches TRBD2 (6 bases). The CDR3 runs to 19 residues. V lost 0 bases and J 3 bases, leaving 18 bases between the germline ends. CDR1 and CDR2 (germline): LNHDA, SQIVND (reference sequence). The CDR3 here is CASSIESLFAGSGANVLTF. The CDR3 nucleotides are TGTGCCAGTAGTATAGAATCCCTTTTTGCGGGGAGTGGGGCCAACGTCCTGACTTTC.

The rearrangement joins TRBV6-1 to TRBJ2-5; 7 positions agree with TRBD1. Germline CDR1 MNHNS, CDR2 SASEGT. J gave up 4 bases and V 0 bases, and 2 bases lay outside the gene matches. CDR3 length: 14 residues. The CDR3 region has the DNA TGTGCCAGCAGTGAAGCAGGGACAGCAGAGACCCAGTACTTC. Translation: CASSEAGTAETQYF.

The V call is TRBV3-1 (or the pseudogene TRBV3-2), the J call TRBJ2-3; D unclear. In germline, CDR1 is LGHDT, CDR2 YNNKEL (reference sequence). V lost 1 base to trimming and J lost 2 bases, with 13 bases between them. The CDR3 is made up of 16 amino acids. In nucleotides, the CDR3 is TGTGCCAGCAGCCAAGTGGAGTCTTACTCCACAGATACGCAGTATTTT. Protein sequence: CASSQVESYSTDTQYF.

The chain uses TRBV18 and TRBJ2-1; D may be TRBD2 (5 bases). CDR1 and CDR2 from the germline V gene are KGHSH and LQKENI. Between the trimmed V and J ends, which lost 4 bases and 7 bases, there was a span of 11 bases. This CDR3 is 13 amino acids long. DNA for the CDR3: TGTGCCAGCTCACTAAGCGAGGGAAATGAGCAGTTCTTC. This codes for CASSLSEGNEQFF.

This chain joins TRBV6-5 and TRBJ2-7; 7 bases align to TRBD1. CDR3 length equals 14 residues. Germline CDR1 MNHEY, CDR2 SVGAGI. V trimming: 5 bases; J trimming: 4 bases; junction bases outside the gene matches: 8. The CDR3 spells CASSLRQGSYEQYF. CDR3 nucleotide sequence: TGTGCCAGCAGTCTACGACAGGGTTCTTACGAGCAGTACTTC.

V gene TRBV19 combines with J gene TRBJ2-2; 10 bases agree with TRBD2. V trimming: 5 bases; J trimming: 5 bases; junction bases outside the gene matches: 11. Germline CDR1 and CDR2: LNHDA and SQIVND (reference sequence). The CDR3 covers 17 residues. As DNA, the CDR3 is TGTGCCAGTAGTCTCAGCACTAGCGGGATTAAGACCGGGGAGCTGTTTTTT. It translates to CASSLSTSGIKTGELFF.

This chain connects TRBV19 to TRBJ2-4; 10 nucleotides line up with TRBD1. The CDR3 runs to 18 residues. Germline V lookup: CDR1 LNHDA, CDR2 SQIVND (reference sequence). V gave up 8 bases and J gave up 2 bases; unmatched junction bases: 15. In nucleotides, the CDR3 is TGTGCCAGTTTTTTCCCTGGGACAGGGGATTTGACCAAAAACATTCAGTACTTC. This encodes CASFFPGTGDLTKNIQYF. Complete variable domain (other parts from reference TRBV19 and TRBJ2-4): DGGITQSPKYLFRKEGQNVTLSCEQNLNHDAMYWYRQDPGQGLRLIYYSQIVNDFQKGDIAEGYSVSREKKESFPLTVTSAQKNPTAFYLCASFFPGTGDLTKNIQYFGAGTRLSVL.

The chain uses TRBV9 and TRBJ1-4; unclear D gene. From germline, CDR1 is SGDLS and CDR2 YYNGEE. The length of the CDR3 is 11 residues. The V end lost 4 bases, the J end lost 14 bases, and 12 bases lay between the germline ends. The CDR3 region is CASSSGRHLFF. In nucleotides, the CDR3 is TGTGCCAGCAGCAGCGGACGGCATCTGTTTTTT.

V is TRBV27 and J is TRBJ2-1; D unresolved. Germline V gives CDR1 MNHEY, CDR2 SMNVEV (reference sequence). Trimming removed 6 bases at V and 7 bases at J, with 19 bases between. The CDR3 consists of 15 residues. The CDR3 here is CASRVLGSRGNEQFF. The CDR3 coding sequence is TGTGCCAGCAGAGTCCTGGGTTCCAGAGGTAATGAGCAGTTCTTC.

This rearrangement joins TRBV4-1 to TRBJ2-1; 10 bases map to TRBD2. The CDR3 contains 17 residues. The junction had 4 bases not matched to a gene; V was cut back by 0 bases and J by 2 bases. Germline V gene data show CDR1 as MGHRA and CDR2 as YSYEKL. Here the CDR3 reads CASSQEGGLATYNEQFF. CDR3 in DNA: TGCGCCAGCAGCCAAGAGGGGGGACTAGCGACCTACAATGAGCAGTTCTTC.

V is TRBV3-1 (or the pseudogene TRBV3-2) and J is TRBJ1-6; 9 positions match TRBD1. The CDR3 is 18 residues long. Germline V gene sequence: CDR1 LGHDT, CDR2 YNNKEL (reference sequence). The trim removed 4 bases at V and 7 bases at J, leaving 14 bases unmatched. As DNA, the CDR3 is TGTGCCAGCAGCCGGGGACAGGGCGCCTGGAGGCTGAATTCACCCCTCCACTTT. Encoded protein: CASSRGQGAWRLNSPLHF.

The V gene is TRBV5-1, the J gene TRBJ2-3; D is possibly TRBD1 (6 bases). The V end lost 3 bases, the J end lost 2 bases, and 19 bases lay between the germline ends. Germline V gene data show CDR1 as SGHRS and CDR2 as YFSETQ. This CDR3 has 17 amino acids. CDR3 amino acids: CASSSSDRFLITDTQYF. CDR3 in DNA: TGCGCCAGCAGCTCCTCGGACAGATTCTTAATCACAGATACGCAGTATTTT.

The V gene is TRBV10-3, the J gene TRBJ1-1; the D gene is possibly TRBD1 (6 bases). The V end was cut by 6 bases, the J end by 5 bases, with 22 bases between. This CDR3 is 16 amino acids long. Germline CDR1 and CDR2: ENHRY and SYGVKD. The CDR3 bases are TGTGCCATCAGCTCACAGGGAATCAACGGGGGGACTGAAGCTTTCTTT. The encoded protein is CAISSQGINGGTEAFF.

This clone was detected only a few times. The V call is TRBV20-1, the J call TRBJ1-1; 7 nucleotides match TRBD1. This CDR3 spans 11 amino acids. From germline, CDR1 is DFQATT and CDR2 SNEGSKA (reference sequence). The V and J ends lost 3 bases and 6 bases, in that order; junction bases with no gene match: 1. The CDR3 region is CSASGTAEAFF. In nucleotides, the CDR3 is TGCAGTGCTAGTGGGACAGCTGAAGCTTTCTTT.

The rearrangement joins TRBV6-5 to TRBJ1-4, with no clear D. The CDR3 runs to 14 residues. The germline V and J ends were trimmed by 2 bases and 6 bases, with 10 bases remaining between them. Germline V gene sequence: CDR1 MNHEY, CDR2 SVGAGI. CDR3 in amino acids: CASSYRGGYEKLFF. The CDR3 nucleotides are TGTGCCAGCAGTTACCGAGGCGGTTATGAAAAACTGTTTTTT.

The chain joins TRBV9 to TRBJ1-5; no firm D call. Per the germline V gene, CDR1 is SGDLS and CDR2 is YYNGEE. The CDR3 runs 11 residues. Trimming stripped 6 bases from V and 9 bases from J, with 10 bases between. Here the CDR3 reads CASNPLRPQHF. The CDR3 DNA follows: TGTGCCAGCAACCCCTTGCGGCCCCAGCATTTT.

The chain recombines TRBV19 with TRBJ2-7; D is possibly TRBD1 (6 bases). V lost 3 bases and J 0 bases, leaving 18 bases between the germline ends. This CDR3 is built from 17 residues. Germline-derived CDR1 and CDR2 are LNHDA and SQIVND (reference sequence). The CDR3 here is CASSMKGDRRISYEQYF. For the CDR3, the DNA is TGTGCCAGTAGTATGAAAGGCGACAGGAGAATCTCCTACGAGCAGTACTTC. The whole variable domain, filled in from reference TRBV19 and TRBJ2-7, reads DGGITQSPKYLFRKEGQNVTLSCEQNLNHDAMYWYRQDPGQGLRLIYYSQIVNDFQKGDIAEGYSVSREKKESFPLTVTSAQKNPTAFYLCASSMKGDRRISYEQYFGPGTRLTVT.